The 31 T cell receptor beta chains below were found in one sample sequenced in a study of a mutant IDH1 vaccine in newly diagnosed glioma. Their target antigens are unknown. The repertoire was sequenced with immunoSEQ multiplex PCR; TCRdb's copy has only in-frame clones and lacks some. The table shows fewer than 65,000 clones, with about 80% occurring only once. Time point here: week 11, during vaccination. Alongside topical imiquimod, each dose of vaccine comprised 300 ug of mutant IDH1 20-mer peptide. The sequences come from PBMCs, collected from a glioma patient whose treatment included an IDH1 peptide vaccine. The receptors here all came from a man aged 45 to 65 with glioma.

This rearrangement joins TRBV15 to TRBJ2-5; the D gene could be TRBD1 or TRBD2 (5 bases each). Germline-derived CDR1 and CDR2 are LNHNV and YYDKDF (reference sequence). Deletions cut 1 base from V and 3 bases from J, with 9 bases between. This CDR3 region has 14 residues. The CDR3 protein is CATSRGRGEETQYF. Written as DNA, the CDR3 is TGTGCCACCAGCAGAGGGAGAGGGGAAGAGACCCAGTACTTC.

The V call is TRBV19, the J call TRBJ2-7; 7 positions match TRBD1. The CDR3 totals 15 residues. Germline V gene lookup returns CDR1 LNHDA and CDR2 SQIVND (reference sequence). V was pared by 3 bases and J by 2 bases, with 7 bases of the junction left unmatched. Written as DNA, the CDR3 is TGTGCCAGTAGTATCGTGAACAGGGGCGCCTACGAGCAGTACTTC. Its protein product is CASSIVNRGAYEQYF. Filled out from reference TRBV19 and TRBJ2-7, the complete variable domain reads DGGITQSPKYLFRKEGQNVTLSCEQNLNHDAMYWYRQDPGQGLRLIYYSQIVNDFQKGDIAEGYSVSREKKESFPLTVTSAQKNPTAFYLCASSIVNRGAYEQYFGPGTRLTVT.

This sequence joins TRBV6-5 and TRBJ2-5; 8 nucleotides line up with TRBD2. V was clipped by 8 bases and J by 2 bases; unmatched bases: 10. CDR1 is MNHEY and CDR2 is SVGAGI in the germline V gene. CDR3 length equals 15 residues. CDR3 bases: TGTGCCAGCGGGGAAAGCGGGGGAAGACAAGAGACCCAGTACTTC. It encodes CASGESGGRQETQYF.

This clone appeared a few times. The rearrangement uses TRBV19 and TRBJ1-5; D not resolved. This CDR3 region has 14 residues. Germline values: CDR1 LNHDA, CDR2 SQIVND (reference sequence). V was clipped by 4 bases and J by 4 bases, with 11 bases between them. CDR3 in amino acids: CASSTRMSNQPQHF. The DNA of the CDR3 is TGTGCCAGTAGTACCAGGATGAGTAATCAGCCCCAGCATTTT.

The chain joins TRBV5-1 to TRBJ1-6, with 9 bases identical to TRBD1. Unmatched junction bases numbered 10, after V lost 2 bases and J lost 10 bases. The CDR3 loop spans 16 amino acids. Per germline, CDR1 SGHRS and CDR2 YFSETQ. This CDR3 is CASSLSPGQGKSPLHF. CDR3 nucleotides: TGCGCCAGCAGCTTATCTCCGGGACAGGGCAAGTCACCCCTCCACTTT. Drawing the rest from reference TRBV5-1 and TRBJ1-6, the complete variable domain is KAGVTQTPRYLIKTRGQQVTLSCSPISGHRSVSWYQQTPGQGLQFLFEYFSETQRNKGNFPGRFSGRQFSNSRSEMNVSTLELGDSALYLCASSLSPGQGKSPLHFGNGTRLTVT.

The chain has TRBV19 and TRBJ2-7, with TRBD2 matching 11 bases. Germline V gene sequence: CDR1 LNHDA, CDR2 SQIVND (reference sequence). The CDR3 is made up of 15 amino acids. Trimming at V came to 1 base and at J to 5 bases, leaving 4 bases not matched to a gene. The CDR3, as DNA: TGTGCCAGTAGTATAGGCCTAGCGGGGGGCAACGAGCAGTACTTC. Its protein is CASSIGLAGGNEQYF.

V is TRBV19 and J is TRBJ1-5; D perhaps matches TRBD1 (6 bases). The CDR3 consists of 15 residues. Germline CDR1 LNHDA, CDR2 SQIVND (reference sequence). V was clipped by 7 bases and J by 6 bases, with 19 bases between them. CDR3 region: CASIQSWGPSQPQHF. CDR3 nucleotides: TGTGCCAGTATCCAGTCCTGGGGGCCTAGTCAGCCCCAGCATTTT.

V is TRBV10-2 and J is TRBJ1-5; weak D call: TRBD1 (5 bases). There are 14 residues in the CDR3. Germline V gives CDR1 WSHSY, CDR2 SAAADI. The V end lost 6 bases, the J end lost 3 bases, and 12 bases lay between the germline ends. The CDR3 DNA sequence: TGCGCCAGCAGCCTAGACAGTTCCAATCAGCCCCAGCATTTT. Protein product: CASSLDSSNQPQHF.

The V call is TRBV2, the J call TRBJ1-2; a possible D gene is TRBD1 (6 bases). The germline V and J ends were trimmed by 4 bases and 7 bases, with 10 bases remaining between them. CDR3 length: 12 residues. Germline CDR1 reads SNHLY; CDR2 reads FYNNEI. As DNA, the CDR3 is TGTGCCAGCAGTGTCAGGGGCGGTGGCTACACCTTC. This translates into CASSVRGGGYTF. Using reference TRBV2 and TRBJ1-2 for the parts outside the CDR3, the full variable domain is EPEVTQTPSHQVTQMGQEVILRCVPISNHLYFYWYRQILGQKVEFLVSFYNNEISEKSEIFDDQFSVERPDGSNFTLKIRSTKLEDSAMYFCASSVRGGGYTFGSGTRLTVV.

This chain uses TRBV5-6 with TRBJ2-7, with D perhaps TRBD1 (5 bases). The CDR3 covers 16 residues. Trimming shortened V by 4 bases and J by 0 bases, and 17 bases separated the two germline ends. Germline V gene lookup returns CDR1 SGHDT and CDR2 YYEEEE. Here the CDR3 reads CASSDETGFSSYEQYF. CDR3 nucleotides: TGTGCCAGCAGCGACGAAACAGGTTTCAGCTCCTACGAGCAGTACTTC.

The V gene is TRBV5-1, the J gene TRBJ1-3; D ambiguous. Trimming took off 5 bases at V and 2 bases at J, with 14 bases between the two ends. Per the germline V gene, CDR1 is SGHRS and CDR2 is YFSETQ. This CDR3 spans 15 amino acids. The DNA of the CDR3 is TGCGCCAGCAGTTCCCCGGAGGCACCTGGAAACACCATATATTTT. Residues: CASSSPEAPGNTIYF.

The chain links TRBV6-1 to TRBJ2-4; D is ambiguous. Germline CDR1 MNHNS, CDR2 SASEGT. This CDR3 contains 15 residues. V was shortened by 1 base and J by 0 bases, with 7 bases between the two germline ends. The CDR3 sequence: CASSEEQIAKNIQYF. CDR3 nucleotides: TGTGCCAGCAGTGAAGAGCAGATAGCCAAAAACATTCAGTACTTC.

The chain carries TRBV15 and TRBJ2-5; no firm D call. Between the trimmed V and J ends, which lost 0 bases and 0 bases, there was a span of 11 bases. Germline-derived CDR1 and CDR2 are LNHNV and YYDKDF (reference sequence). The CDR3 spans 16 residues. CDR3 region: CATSRDSLVYQETQYF. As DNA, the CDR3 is TGTGCCACCAGCAGAGATAGTTTAGTTTACCAAGAGACCCAGTACTTC.

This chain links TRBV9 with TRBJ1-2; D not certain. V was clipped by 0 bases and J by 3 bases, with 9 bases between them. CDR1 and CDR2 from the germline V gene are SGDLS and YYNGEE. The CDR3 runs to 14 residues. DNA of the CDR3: TGTGCCAGCAGCGTAGGAGGGTACGACTATGGCTACACCTTC. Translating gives CASSVGGYDYGYTF.

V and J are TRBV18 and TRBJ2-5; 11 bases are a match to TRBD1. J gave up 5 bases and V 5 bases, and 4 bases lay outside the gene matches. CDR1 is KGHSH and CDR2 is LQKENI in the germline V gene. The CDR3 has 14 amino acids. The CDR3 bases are TGTGCCAGCTCATCGGACAGGGGGCGCGAGACCCAGTACTTC. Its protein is CASSSDRGRETQYF.

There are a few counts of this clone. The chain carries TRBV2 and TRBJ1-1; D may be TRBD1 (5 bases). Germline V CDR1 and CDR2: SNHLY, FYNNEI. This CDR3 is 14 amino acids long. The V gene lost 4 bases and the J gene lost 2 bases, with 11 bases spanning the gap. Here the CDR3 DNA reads TGTGCCAGCAGTGTCGAGGGGACCAACACTGAAGCTTTCTTT. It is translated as CASSVEGTNTEAFF.

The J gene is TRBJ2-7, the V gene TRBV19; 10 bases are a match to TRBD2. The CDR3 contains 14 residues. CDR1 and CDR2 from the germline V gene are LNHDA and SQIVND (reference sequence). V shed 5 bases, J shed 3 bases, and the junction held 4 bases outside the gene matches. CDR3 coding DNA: TGTGCCAGTAGTGCGGGACTAGCGATCTACGAGCAGTACTTC. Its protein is CASSAGLAIYEQYF.

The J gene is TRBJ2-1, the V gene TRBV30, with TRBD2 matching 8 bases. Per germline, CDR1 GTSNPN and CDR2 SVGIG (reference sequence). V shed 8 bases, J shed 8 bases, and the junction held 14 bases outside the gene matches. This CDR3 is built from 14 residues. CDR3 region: CAIEAGGGLDEQFF. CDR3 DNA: TGTGCCATTGAGGCGGGCGGGGGGCTGGATGAGCAGTTCTTC. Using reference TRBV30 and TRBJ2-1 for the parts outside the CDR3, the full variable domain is SQTIHQWPATLVQPVGSPLSLECTVEGTSNPNLYWYRQAAGRGLQLLFYSVGIGQISSEVPQNLSASRPQDRQFILSSKKLLLSDSGFYLCAIEAGGGLDEQFFGPGTRLTVL.

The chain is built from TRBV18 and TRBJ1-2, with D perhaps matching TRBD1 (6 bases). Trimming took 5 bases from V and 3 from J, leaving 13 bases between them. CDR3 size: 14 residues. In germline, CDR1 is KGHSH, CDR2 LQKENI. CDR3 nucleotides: TGTGCCAGCTCAAAGGACAGCGCCTACTATGGCTACACCTTC. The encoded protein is CASSKDSAYYGYTF.

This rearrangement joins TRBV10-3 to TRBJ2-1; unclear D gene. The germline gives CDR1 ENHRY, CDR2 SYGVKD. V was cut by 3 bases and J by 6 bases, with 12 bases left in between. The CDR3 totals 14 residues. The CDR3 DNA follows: TGTGCCATCAGTGACAGGTCGAGTTCCAATGAGCAGTTCTTC. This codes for CAISDRSSSNEQFF.

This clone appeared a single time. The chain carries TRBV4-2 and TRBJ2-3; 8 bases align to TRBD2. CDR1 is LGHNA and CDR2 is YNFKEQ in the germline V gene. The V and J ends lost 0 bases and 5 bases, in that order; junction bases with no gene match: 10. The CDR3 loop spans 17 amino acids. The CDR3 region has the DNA TGTGCCAGCAGCCAAGAGGGAGCGGGAGTGGGGAGAGATACGCAGTATTTT. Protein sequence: CASSQEGAGVGRDTQYF.

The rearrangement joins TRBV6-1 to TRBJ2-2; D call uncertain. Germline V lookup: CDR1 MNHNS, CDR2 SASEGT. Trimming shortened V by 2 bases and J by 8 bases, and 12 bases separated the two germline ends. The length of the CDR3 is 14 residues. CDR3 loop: CASSETYSVGELFF. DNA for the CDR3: TGTGCCAGCAGTGAAACCTACTCGGTGGGGGAGCTGTTTTTT.

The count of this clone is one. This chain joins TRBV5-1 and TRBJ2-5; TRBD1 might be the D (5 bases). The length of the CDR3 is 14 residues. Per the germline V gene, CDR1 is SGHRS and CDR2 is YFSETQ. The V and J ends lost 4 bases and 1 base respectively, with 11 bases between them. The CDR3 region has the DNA TGCGCCAGCAGCCGAAAAGACAGCCAAGAGACCCAGTACTTC. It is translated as CASSRKDSQETQYF.

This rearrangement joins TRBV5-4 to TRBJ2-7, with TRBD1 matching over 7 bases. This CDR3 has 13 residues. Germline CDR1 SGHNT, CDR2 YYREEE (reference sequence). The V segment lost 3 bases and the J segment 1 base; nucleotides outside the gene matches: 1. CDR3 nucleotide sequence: TGTGCCAGCAGCTGGGGACAGTCCTACGAGCAGTACTTC. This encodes CASSWGQSYEQYF.

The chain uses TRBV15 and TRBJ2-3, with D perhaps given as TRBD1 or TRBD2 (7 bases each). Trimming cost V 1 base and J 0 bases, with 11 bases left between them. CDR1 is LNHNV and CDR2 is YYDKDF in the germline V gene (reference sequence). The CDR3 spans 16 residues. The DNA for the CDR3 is TGTGCCACCAGCAGAGGGGAGGGGGCTAGCACAGATACGCAGTATTTT. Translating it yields CATSRGEGASTDTQYF. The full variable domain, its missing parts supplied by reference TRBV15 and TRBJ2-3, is DAMVIQNPRYQVTQFGKPVTLSCSQTLNHNVMYWYQQKSSQAPKLLFHYYDKDFNNEADTPDNFQSRRPNTSFCFLDIRSPGLGDTAMYLCATSRGEGASTDTQYFGPGTRLTVL.

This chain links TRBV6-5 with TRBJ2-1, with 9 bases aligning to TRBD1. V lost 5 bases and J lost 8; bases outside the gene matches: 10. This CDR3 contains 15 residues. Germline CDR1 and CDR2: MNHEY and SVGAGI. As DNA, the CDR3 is TGTGCCAGCAGTGGTCCGGGACAGGGTATTGATGAGCAGTTCTTC. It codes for CASSGPGQGIDEQFF.

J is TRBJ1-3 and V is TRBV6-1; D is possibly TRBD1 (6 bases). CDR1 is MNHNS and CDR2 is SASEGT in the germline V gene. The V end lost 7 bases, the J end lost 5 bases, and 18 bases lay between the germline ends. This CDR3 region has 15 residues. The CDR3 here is CASNTGSGGRNTIYF. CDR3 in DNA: TGTGCCAGCAACACCGGGTCCGGGGGCCGAAACACCATATATTTT.

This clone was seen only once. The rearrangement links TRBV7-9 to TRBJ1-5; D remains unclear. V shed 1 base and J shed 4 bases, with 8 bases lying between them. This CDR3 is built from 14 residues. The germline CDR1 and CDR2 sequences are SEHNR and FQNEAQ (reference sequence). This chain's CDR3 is CASSLGNPNQPQHF. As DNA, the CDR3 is TGTGCCAGCAGCTTAGGGAATCCTAATCAGCCCCAGCATTTT.

CDR3 DNA: TGTGCCAGCAGACCGATGGGACTAGCGGGAGGCACCGGGGAGCTGTTTTTT. It yields the protein CASRPMGLAGGTGELFF. The rearrangement links TRBV7-2 to TRBJ2-2; 15 bases align to TRBD2. The germline gives CDR1 SGHTA, CDR2 FQGNSA. This CDR3 contains 17 residues. J was trimmed by 4 bases and V by 6 bases; bases with no gene match: 6.

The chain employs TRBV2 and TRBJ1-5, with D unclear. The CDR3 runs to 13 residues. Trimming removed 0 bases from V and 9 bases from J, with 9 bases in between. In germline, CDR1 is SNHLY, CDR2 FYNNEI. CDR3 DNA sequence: TGTGCCAGCAGTGAAGCGCGGGCTTGGCCCCAGCATTTT. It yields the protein CASSEARAWPQHF.

CDR3 sequence: CASSSGQLGQPQHF. DNA of the CDR3: TGTGCCAGCAGCTCGGGACAGCTAGGGCAGCCCCAGCATTTT. The chain joins TRBV7-2 to TRBJ1-5, with 7 bases matching TRBD1. Germline V gives CDR1 SGHTA, CDR2 FQGNSA. The trim removed 4 bases at V and 7 bases at J, leaving 7 bases unmatched. The CDR3 is made up of 14 amino acids.